The 5 T cell receptor beta chains below all came from one sample that was sequenced in a study of cytomegalovirus exposure and HLA in healthy donors (dated by TCRdb to 2017 to 2019). Library prep was done by the immunoSEQ multiplex PCR assay. For the multiplex PCR, a mixture combining 60 forward primers for TCR Vbeta segments and 13 reverse primers for TCR Jbeta segments was used. TCRdb took this table from immuneACCESS and kept in-frame rearrangements with V and J called. Such tables lack part of the clones; where checked against another copy, unresolved V genes explain under half of the gap, and the rest is unexplained. The sample table includes roughly 72,000 clones. 3.5% to 4% of the sample is held by the ten biggest clonotypes. Sample: PBMCs. These receptors came from a man between 18 and 35 years old in good health and CMV-seropositive.

The chain carries TRBV6-6 and TRBJ2-4; 11 positions match TRBD2. Losses at the gene ends were 8 bases for V and 6 bases for J; bases not matched to a gene: 9. The CDR3 is made up of 15 amino acids. Germline V gives CDR1 MNHNY, CDR2 SVGAGI (reference sequence). The CDR3 loop reads CASSPTSGVVNIQYF. The CDR3 nucleotides are TGTGCCAGCTCTCCGACTAGCGGGGTCGTAAACATTCAGTACTTC.

This sequence joins TRBV27 and TRBJ1-6; TRBD1 aligns across 7 bases. Germline CDR1 and CDR2: MNHEY and SMNVEV (reference sequence). Unmatched junction bases numbered 9, after V lost 5 bases and J lost 8 bases. The CDR3 is made up of 15 amino acids. CDR3 protein: CASSLTTGPYSPLHF. Written as DNA, the CDR3 is TGTGCCAGCAGTCTGACGACAGGGCCGTATTCACCCCTCCACTTT.

The chain employs TRBV11-2 and TRBJ2-7; 8 positions match TRBD2. Germline CDR1 SGHAT, CDR2 FQNNGV. Trimming at V came to 3 bases and at J to 6 bases, leaving 16 bases not matched to a gene. The length of the CDR3 is 17 residues. The CDR3 DNA reads as TGTGCCAGCAGCTTCGCCACCGGACTAGCCGCGCAAGGCGAGCAGTACTTC. It yields the protein CASSFATGLAAQGEQYF.

The chain uses TRBV28 and TRBJ2-7; 9 bases are a match to TRBD1. Germline-derived CDR1 and CDR2 are MDHEN and SYDVKM. This CDR3 comprises 15 residues. Trimming at V came to 5 bases and at J to 7 bases, leaving 12 bases not matched to a gene. DNA of the CDR3: TGTGCCAGCAGTCCGATCGGGACAGGGCGGGGGGAGCAGTACTTC. Its protein is CASSPIGTGRGEQYF.

This chain links TRBV6-1 with TRBJ2-5; 7 nucleotides match TRBD1. With V trimmed by 6 bases and J by 5 bases, 3 bases remained unmatched. CDR3 length equals 12 residues. Germline V lookup: CDR1 MNHNS, CDR2 SASEGT. The DNA of the CDR3 is TGTGCCAGCAGGGACAGGTGGGAGACCCAGTACTTC. This translates into CASRDRWETQYF.